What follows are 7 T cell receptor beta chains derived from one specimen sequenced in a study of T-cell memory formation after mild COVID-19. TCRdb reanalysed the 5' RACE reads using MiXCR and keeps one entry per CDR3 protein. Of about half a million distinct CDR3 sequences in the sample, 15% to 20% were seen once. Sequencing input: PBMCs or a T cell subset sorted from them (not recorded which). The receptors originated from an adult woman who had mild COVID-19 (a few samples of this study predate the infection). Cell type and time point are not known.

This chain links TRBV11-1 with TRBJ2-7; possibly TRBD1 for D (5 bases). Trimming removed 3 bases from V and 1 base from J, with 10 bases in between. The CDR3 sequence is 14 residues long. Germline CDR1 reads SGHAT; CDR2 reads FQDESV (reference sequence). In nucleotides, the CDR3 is TGTGCCAGCAGCTTCCTTGACAGATCCTACGAGCAGTACTTC. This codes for CASSFLDRSYEQYF.

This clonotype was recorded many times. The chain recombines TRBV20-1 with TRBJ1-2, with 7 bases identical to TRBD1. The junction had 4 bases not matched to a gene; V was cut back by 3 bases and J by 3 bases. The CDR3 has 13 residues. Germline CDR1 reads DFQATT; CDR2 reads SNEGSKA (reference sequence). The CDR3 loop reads CSAREGQDYGYTF. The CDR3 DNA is TGCAGTGCTAGGGAAGGACAGGACTATGGCTACACCTTC.

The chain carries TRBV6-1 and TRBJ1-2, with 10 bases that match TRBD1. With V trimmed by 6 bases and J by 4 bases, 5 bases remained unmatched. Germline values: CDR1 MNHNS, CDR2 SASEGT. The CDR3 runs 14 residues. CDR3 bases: TGTGCCAGCAGACCGGGACAGGGGTCCTATGGCTACACCTTC. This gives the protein CASRPGQGSYGYTF.

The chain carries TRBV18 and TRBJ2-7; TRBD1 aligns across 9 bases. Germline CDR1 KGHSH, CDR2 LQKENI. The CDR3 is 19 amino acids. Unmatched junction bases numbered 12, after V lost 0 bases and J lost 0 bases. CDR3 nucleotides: TGTGCCAGCTCACCACCGGGACAGGGCTTACTCCACCTCTCCTACGAGCAGTACTTC. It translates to CASSPPGQGLLHLSYEQYF. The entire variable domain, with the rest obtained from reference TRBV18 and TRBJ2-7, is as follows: NAGVMQNPRHLVRRRGQEARLRCSPMKGHSHVYWYRQLPEEGLKFMVYLQKENIIDESGMPKERFSAEFPKEGPSILRIQQVVRGDSAAYFCASSPPGQGLLHLSYEQYFGPGTRLTVT.

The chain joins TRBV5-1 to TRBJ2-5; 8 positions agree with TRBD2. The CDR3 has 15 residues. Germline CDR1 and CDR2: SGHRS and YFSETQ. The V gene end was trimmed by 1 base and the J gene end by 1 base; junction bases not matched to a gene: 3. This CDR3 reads CASSLPSGGQETQYF. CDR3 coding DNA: TGCGCCAGCAGCTTGCCCAGCGGGGGCCAAGAGACCCAGTACTTC.

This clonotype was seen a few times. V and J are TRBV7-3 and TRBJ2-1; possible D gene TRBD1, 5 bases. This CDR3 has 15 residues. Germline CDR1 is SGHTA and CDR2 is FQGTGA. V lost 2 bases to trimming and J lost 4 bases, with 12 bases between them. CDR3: CASSLPRAAYNEQFF. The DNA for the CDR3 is TGTGCCAGCAGCTTACCCAGGGCAGCGTACAATGAGCAGTTCTTC.

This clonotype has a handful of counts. CDR3 loop: CASSPRLAVTGELFF. The DNA for the CDR3 is TGTGCCAGCAGCCCAAGACTAGCGGTCACCGGGGAGCTGTTTTTT. This chain links TRBV5-8 with TRBJ2-2; 9 positions agree with TRBD2. The V segment lost 4 bases and the J segment 4 bases; nucleotides outside the gene matches: 5. Germline-derived CDR1 and CDR2 are SGHTS and YDEGEE. The CDR3 is 15 residues long.